This TCR beta chain appears in the sequencing data of a study of early T cells in non-severe SARS-CoV-2 infection. Study information: Whole-blood bulk RNA, unsorted, was sequenced, and chains were unpaired.

Study-level points and caveats: Using VDJdb, the matching emphasized anti-spike CD8 responses while missing private and CD4 specificities.

This CDR3 comprises 13 residues. The germline CDR1 and CDR2 sequences are SGHRS and YFSETQ. Trimming shortened V by 7 bases and J by 5 bases, and 15 bases separated the two germline ends. A remark on this clonotype: Its antigen is still unknown.

Unique molecular identifiers were attached to individual cDNA molecules. MiXCR was run by TCRdb on the 5' RACE reads, yielding one entry per CDR3 protein. The sample lists more than 75,000 distinct CDR3 sequences; under 15% were seen once. The chain links TRBV5-1 to TRBJ2-5; D is undetermined. The TCR originated in an adult who was a healthcare worker with PCR-confirmed SARS-CoV-2 infection or an uninfected control (not recorded which). The specimen was whole blood. The CDR3 region is CASRPPPGETQYF. The CDR3 DNA sequence: TGCGCCAGCCGCCCACCCCCTGGGGAGACCCAGTACTTC.